The TCR beta chain described here comes from a study of shared clonotypes between healthy human individuals (dated by TCRdb to the early 2020s). Looking at the study overall: A couple of women and a few men aged 18 to 49 years were included in the cohort. To estimate repertoire size and how much clonotypes are shared between individuals, the study performed deep sequencing of blood TCR repertoires from roughly five healthy adults. To increase sequencing depth and limit assay-specific biases, TCR repertoire library preparation and sequencing were carried out by different laboratories using diverse techniques. Per donor, leukapheresis produced somewhere between about 0.94 and 9.5 billion PBMCs.

On this clone itself: The specificity of this receptor is unknown. Since a far larger clone is one base different, this is likely a read error. Different DNA sequences within this sample yield the same CDR3.

The germline V gene (reference sequence) gives CDR1 as SEHNR and CDR2 as FQNEAQ. From the cysteine up to the phenylalanine, the CDR3 has a length of 12 residues. CDR3 DNA only is kept here, 36 bases in frame from base 1. V sheds 6 bases and J sheds 13 bases, leaving 18 bases between their ends. The donors were healthy, HIV-negative adults with no recently reported acute infections or vaccinations. Every donor was a Caucasian adult living in Nashville, Tennessee, USA. In the unsorted samples, 85 million to 100 million PBMCs were counted, and genomic DNA was extracted using the QIAamp DNA Blood Mini kit. After blood collection by leukapheresis, PBMCs were isolated using Ficoll-Histopaque density gradient centrifugation and then cryopreserved in the vapor phase of liquid nitrogen. General findings and caveats noted by the study authors: Pairwise subsampling indicated that sequencing depth was expected to affect the degree of clonotype sharing among donors. The small number of donors limited the genetic and exposure-history diversity represented. Sampling was limited to blood, and TCR repertoires in tissue likely differ from TCR repertoires in blood.

Using the deep immunoSEQ assay, TCR CDR3 regions were amplified from genomic DNA by multiplex PCR. Genomic DNA extracted from each cell subset was distributed evenly over all wells of several immunoSEQ 96-well plates, and each plate served as one replicate. For unsorted PBMC, each replicate PCR was loaded with around 300 ng genomic DNA, equivalent to approximately 33,000 T cell genomes. Unsorted PBMC genomic DNA was sequenced across ten immunoSEQ deep assay plates. The purified libraries were quantified using a Qubit 3.0 fluorometer, sized with a Bioanalyzer 2100, and then quantified again using the KAPA Library Quantification kit. Every immunoSEQ 96-well plate was sequenced on a separate single-read 150-cycle Illumina NextSeq 550 flow cell. In the source study's methods: Because the immunoSEQ output held only junctional sequences and lacked quality scores, the filtering could not match the filtering applied to full-length reads. Sequences were annotated with PyIR, a Python wrapper for IgBLAST v1.9, using IMGT germline references to assign V/J genes and CDR3. Reads were filtered out if the reads had weak V/J assignments (E-value above 1e-6), no CDR3, stop codons, out-of-frame junctions, or ambiguous translated residues. V3J clonotypes were defined as sequences sharing the same inferred V gene, J gene, and CDR3 amino acid sequence. To compute the percentage overlap between repertoires, the number of shared unique clonotypes was divided by the size of the smaller repertoire. Repertoire richness was assessed with RTK rarefaction, the Chao1 estimator, and Recon v2.1 estimates of unobserved clonotypes. Imported from immuneACCESS, the table was reduced by TCRdb to in-frame sequences with V and J called. These copies leave out some clones; in studies compared against another copy, an unresolved V gene accounts for under half, and the cause of the remainder is not known. The DNA gave D and trimming, while V, J and clone size come from that table. The sample profile shows 450,000 or so clones; approximately 77% of them were found once. Clones ranked in the top ten supply around 11% of the sample.

This sequence originates from a woman aged 40 to 50 in good health. Some clones in this sample may be carry-over from other donors' samples. Material: PBMCs. The chain is made from TRBV7-9 and TRBJ1-1, with the D gene not confidently named. The CDR3 amino acid sequence is: CASSPMDVSSFF. In nucleotide form, the sequence is TGTGCCAGCAGTCCAATGGATGTCTCAAGTTTCTTT.